The 25 T cell receptor beta chains reported below all come from one sample, sequenced in a study of blood T cell repertoires in COVID-19. The method was immunoSEQ multiplex PCR; TCRdb's version includes in-frame clones alone and lacks a portion of them. In the table there are under 130,000 clones, about four fifths of which are singletons. The sample taken for sequencing was peripheral blood. These TCRs come from a woman in her sixties or seventies with acute or convalescent COVID-19.

This chain connects TRBV30 to TRBJ1-2; D is possibly TRBD1 (6 bases). Germline CDR1 and CDR2: GTSNPN and SVGIG (reference sequence). The CDR3 length is 11 residues. V was trimmed by 5 bases and J by 7 bases, leaving 11 bases between them. CDR3 region: CAWGDILGYTF. CDR3 coding DNA: TGTGCCTGGGGGGACATCCTTGGCTACACCTTC.

The J gene is TRBJ2-7, the V gene TRBV6-2 or TRBV6-3; TRBD2 agrees at 11 bases. V gave up 2 bases and J gave up 0 bases; unmatched junction bases: 15. The CDR3 extends over 20 amino acids. Germline assignment: CDR1 MNHEY and CDR2 SVGEGT. For the CDR3, the DNA is TGTGCCAGCAGTTACCCTATCCTAGCGGGGGGCGTCTCGAGCTCCTACGAGCAGTACTTC. It yields the protein CASSYPILAGGVSSSYEQYF.

This clone was detected only a few times. The chain combines TRBV9 with TRBJ2-2; no definite D call. The CDR3 consists of 16 residues. V shed 0 bases and J shed 5 bases, with 14 bases lying between them. Germline V gene sequence: CDR1 SGDLS, CDR2 YYNGEE. This CDR3 reads CASSVDLSPSTGELFF. CDR3 coding DNA: TGTGCCAGCAGCGTAGATCTGTCTCCGTCTACCGGGGAGCTGTTTTTT. Full variable domain (missing parts from reference TRBV9 and TRBJ2-2): DSGVTQTPKHLITATGQRVTLRCSPRSGDLSVYWYQQSLDQGLQFLIQYYNGEERAKGNILERFSAQQFPDLHSELNLSSLELGDSALYFCASSVDLSPSTGELFFGEGSRLTVL.

The chain employs TRBV5-1 and TRBJ1-1, with TRBD1 identical over 11 bases. CDR1 is SGHRS and CDR2 is YFSETQ in the germline V gene. V lost 0 bases to trimming and J lost 4 bases; unmatched junction nucleotides: 5. The CDR3 is 16 amino acids. The CDR3 coding sequence is TGCGCCAGCAGCTTGGTGGGACAGGGGGATTTCACTGAAGCTTTCTTT. Protein: CASSLVGQGDFTEAFF. The whole variable domain, remainder taken from reference TRBV5-1 and TRBJ1-1, is KAGVTQTPRYLIKTRGQQVTLSCSPISGHRSVSWYQQTPGQGLQFLFEYFSETQRNKGNFPGRFSGRQFSNSRSEMNVSTLELGDSALYLCASSLVGQGDFTEAFFGQGTRLTVV.

The V call is TRBV7-3, the J call TRBJ2-3; 7 nucleotides match TRBD2. The CDR3 runs 16 residues. Germline CDR1 is SGHTA and CDR2 is FQGTGA. The trim removed 2 bases at V and 0 bases at J, leaving 5 bases unmatched. The CDR3 region is CASSLERDLSTDTQYF. The CDR3 DNA reads TGTGCCAGCAGCTTAGAGCGGGACCTGAGCACAGATACGCAGTATTTT. Complete variable domain (other parts from reference TRBV7-3 and TRBJ2-3): GAGVSQTPSNKVTEKGKYVELRCDPISGHTALYWYRQSLGQGPEFLIYFQGTGAADDSGLPNDRFFAVRPEGSVSTLKIQRTERGDSAVYLCASSLERDLSTDTQYFGPGTRLTVL.

The rearrangement links TRBV28 to TRBJ2-5; 8 bases line up with TRBD2. The ends lost 5 bases at V and 0 bases at J; junction bases unmatched: 11. The CDR3 has 17 residues. Germline loops: CDR1 MDHEN, CDR2 SYDVKM. This CDR3 reads CASSPPLGREDQETQYF. The CDR3 nucleotides are TGTGCCAGCAGTCCCCCTTTGGGGCGGGAGGACCAAGAGACCCAGTACTTC.

The chain uses TRBV14 and TRBJ1-1; D unresolved. CDR1 is SGHDN, CDR2 FVKESK, per germline. V lost 1 base and J 4 bases, leaving 4 bases between the germline ends. The CDR3 spans 12 residues. This CDR3 reads CASSQVATEAFF. The CDR3, as DNA: TGTGCCAGCAGCCAAGTGGCCACTGAAGCTTTCTTT.

The chain uses TRBV6-5 and TRBJ1-1; D is ambiguous. CDR3 length: 12 amino acids. Germline V gives CDR1 MNHEY, CDR2 SVGAGI. Deletions cut 10 bases from V and 2 bases from J, with 11 bases between. CDR3 in DNA: TGTGCCACCGGGGATGCAAACACTGAAGCTTTCTTT. Translation: CATGDANTEAFF.

The V gene is TRBV19, the J gene TRBJ2-2; 8 bases agree with TRBD1. The CDR3 consists of 12 residues. Germline values: CDR1 LNHDA, CDR2 SQIVND (reference sequence). The V and J ends lost 11 bases and 4 bases, in that order; junction bases with no gene match: 3. CDR3 sequence reads: CASGTGTGELFF. DNA for the CDR3: TGTGCCTCCGGGACAGGCACCGGGGAGCTGTTTTTT. Full variable domain (rest looked up from reference TRBV19 and TRBJ2-2): DGGITQSPKYLFRKEGQNVTLSCEQNLNHDAMYWYRQDPGQGLRLIYYSQIVNDFQKGDIAEGYSVSREKKESFPLTVTSAQKNPTAFYLCASGTGTGELFFGEGSRLTVL.

The genes are TRBV6-5 and TRBJ2-5; 9 bases fit TRBD1. The CDR3 extends over 15 amino acids. Germline CDR1 reads MNHEY; CDR2 reads SVGAGI. With 4 bases clipped from V and 1 base from J, the junction kept 4 bases outside the gene matches. The CDR3 DNA is TGTGCCAGCAGTTCGGGACAGGGACCCCAAGAGACCCAGTACTTC. Protein: CASSSGQGPQETQYF.

This clone was observed a handful of times. The CDR3 DNA reads as TGTGCCAGCAGCTCGTTAGACAGGGGGGCCTACGAGCAGTACTTC. It codes for CASSSLDRGAYEQYF. The J gene is TRBJ2-7, the V gene TRBV5-8, with 9 bases aligning to TRBD1. CDR3 length: 15 amino acids. In germline, CDR1 is SGHTS, CDR2 YDEGEE. With V trimmed by 3 bases and J by 2 bases, 6 bases remained unmatched.

The chain has TRBV5-6 and TRBJ2-3; 12 nucleotides line up with TRBD2. The CDR3 is 15 amino acids. The germline V gene encodes CDR1 SGHDT and CDR2 YYEEEE. V was pared by 4 bases and J by 3 bases, with 3 bases of the junction left unmatched. The CDR3 protein is CASSALAGGTDTQYF. For the CDR3, the DNA is TGTGCCAGCAGCGCCCTAGCGGGGGGGACAGATACGCAGTATTTT.

This chain uses TRBV29-1 with TRBJ2-2, with 10 bases lining up with TRBD1. Germline CDR1 reads SQVTM; CDR2 reads ANQGSEA. V shed 7 bases, J shed 6 bases, and the junction held 8 bases outside the gene matches. The CDR3 sequence is 14 residues long. For the CDR3, the DNA is TGCAGCGCCCGACAGGGGGCATTGTCCGGGGAGCTGTTTTTT. Amino acid sequence: CSARQGALSGELFF.

V gene TRBV7-2 combines with J gene TRBJ2-7; maybe TRBD2 (5 bases). The CDR3 runs 14 residues. V was clipped by 1 base and J by 3 bases, with 10 bases between them. CDR1 SGHTA and CDR2 FQGNSA come from the germline V gene. CDR3 amino acids: CASSLDFSDYEQYF. CDR3 coding DNA: TGTGCCAGCAGCTTAGACTTTAGCGACTACGAGCAGTACTTC.

J is TRBJ1-1 and V is TRBV18, with 10 bases that match TRBD1. Looked up from germline, CDR1 is KGHSH and CDR2 is LQKENI. The CDR3 spans 14 residues. Trimming removed 6 bases from V and 5 bases from J; junction bases left unmatched: 6. CDR3 nucleotide sequence: TGTGCCAGCTCCCAAGGGACAGGGGTGACTGAAGCTTTCTTT. Its protein is CASSQGTGVTEAFF.

The genes are TRBV9 and TRBJ1-2; TRBD1 agrees at 7 bases. The CDR3 totals 14 residues. The V gene end was trimmed by 0 bases and the J gene end by 4 bases; junction bases not matched to a gene: 3. CDR1 and CDR2 (germline): SGDLS, YYNGEE. In nucleotides, the CDR3 is TGTGCCAGCAGCGTAGGAGGGGGCGGCTATGGCTACACCTTC. As protein: CASSVGGGGYGYTF.

This clone was seen only once. The rearrangement joins TRBV5-6 to TRBJ2-7; 7 bases are a match to TRBD2. V trimming: 4 bases; J trimming: 0 bases; junction bases outside the gene matches: 7. CDR3 size: 15 residues. Germline CDR1 and CDR2: SGHDT and YYEEEE. The CDR3 coding sequence is TGTGCCAGCAGCCTCTTAACTAGCGACTCCTACGAGCAGTACTTC. Translation gives CASSLLTSDSYEQYF.

The chain links TRBV5-8 to TRBJ2-7, with 9 bases aligning to TRBD1. Germline V gene lookup returns CDR1 SGHTS and CDR2 YDEGEE. V was clipped by 3 bases and J by 2 bases; unmatched bases: 3. The CDR3 has 14 amino acids. DNA of the CDR3: TGTGCCAGCAGCTCCCGGACAGGGGCCTACGAGCAGTACTTC. This sequence encodes CASSSRTGAYEQYF.

The rearrangement uses TRBV27 and TRBJ1-1; 8 bases align to TRBD1. This CDR3 spans 13 amino acids. J gave up 7 bases and V 2 bases, and 3 bases lay outside the gene matches. Germline assignment: CDR1 MNHEY and CDR2 SMNVEV (reference sequence). The CDR3 here is CASSLAGTGEAFF. The CDR3, as DNA: TGTGCCAGCAGTTTAGCCGGGACAGGTGAAGCTTTCTTT.

The rearrangement uses TRBV20-1 and TRBJ1-5; D may be TRBD1 (6 bases). CDR3 size: 11 residues. Looked up from germline, CDR1 is DFQATT and CDR2 is SNEGSKA (reference sequence). Trimming removed 1 base at V and 13 bases at J, with 11 bases between. CDR3 protein: CSARGTAQQHF. The DNA for the CDR3 is TGCAGTGCTAGAGGGACAGCACAACAGCATTTT.

The chain joins TRBV7-2 to TRBJ1-1, with 7 bases lining up with TRBD1. The CDR3 runs to 15 residues. Looked up from germline, CDR1 is SGHTA and CDR2 is FQGNSA. Trimming cost V 1 base and J 1 base; bases outside gene matches: 3. In DNA, the CDR3 is TGTGCCAGCAGCTTAGTCGGGACAGCGAACACTGAAGCTTTCTTT. Translating gives CASSLVGTANTEAFF.

The J gene is TRBJ1-2, the V gene TRBV30; a weak D match, TRBD1 (5 bases). Germline CDR1 reads GTSNPN; CDR2 reads SVGIG (reference sequence). CDR3 length: 13 residues. The V and J ends lost 0 bases and 7 bases respectively, with 12 bases between them. The CDR3 sequence: CAWSVRTGPGYTF. CDR3 DNA: TGTGCCTGGAGTGTACGAACAGGCCCTGGCTACACCTTC.

CDR3 sequence (DNA): TGTGCCAGCAGACAGGGTTTGCAGTATGGCTACACCTTC. It specifies CASRQGLQYGYTF. The genes are TRBV2 and TRBJ1-2, with D possibly TRBD1 on 6 matching bases. The V end was cut by 6 bases, the J end by 5 bases, with 13 bases between. Germline-derived CDR1 and CDR2 are SNHLY and FYNNEI. CDR3 size: 13 residues.

The chain uses TRBV5-1 and TRBJ1-1; 12 bases are shared with TRBD1. J lost 0 bases, V lost 4 bases, and 4 bases had no gene match. The CDR3 runs to 16 residues. Germline assignment: CDR1 SGHRS and CDR2 YFSETQ. The CDR3 bases are TGCGCCAGCAGCCGGGACAGGGGGCAAATGAACACTGAAGCTTTCTTT. This encodes CASSRDRGQMNTEAFF.

The rearrangement joins TRBV6-1 to TRBJ2-1, with TRBD2 as a possible D gene (5 bases). V dropped 3 bases and J dropped 0 bases, with 12 bases sitting between them. The CDR3 runs 16 residues. Germline CDR1 is MNHNS and CDR2 is SASEGT. CDR3: CASSEATRSSYNEQFF. The CDR3 DNA follows: TGTGCCAGCAGTGAGGCTACTAGATCCTCCTACAATGAGCAGTTCTTC.